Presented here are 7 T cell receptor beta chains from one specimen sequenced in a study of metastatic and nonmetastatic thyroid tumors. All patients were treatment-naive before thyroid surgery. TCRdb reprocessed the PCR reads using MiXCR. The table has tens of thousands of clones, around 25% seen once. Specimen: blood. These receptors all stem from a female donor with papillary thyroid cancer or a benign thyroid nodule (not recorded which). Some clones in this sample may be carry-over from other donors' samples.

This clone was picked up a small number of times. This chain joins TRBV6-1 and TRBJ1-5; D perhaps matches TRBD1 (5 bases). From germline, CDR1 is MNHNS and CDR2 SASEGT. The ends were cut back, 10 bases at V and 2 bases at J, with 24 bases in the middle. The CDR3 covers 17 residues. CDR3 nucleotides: TGTGCCAACCGAAAACCTGTCACGCGGGGGGGCAATCAGCCCCAGCATTTT. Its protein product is CANRKPVTRGGNQPQHF.

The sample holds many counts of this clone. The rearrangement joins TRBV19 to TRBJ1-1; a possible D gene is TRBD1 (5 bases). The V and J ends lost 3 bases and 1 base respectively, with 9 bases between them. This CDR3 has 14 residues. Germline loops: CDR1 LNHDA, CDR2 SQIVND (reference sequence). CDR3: CASSIAGRNTEAFF. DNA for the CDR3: TGTGCCAGTAGTATCGCAGGGAGGAACACTGAAGCTTTCTTT.

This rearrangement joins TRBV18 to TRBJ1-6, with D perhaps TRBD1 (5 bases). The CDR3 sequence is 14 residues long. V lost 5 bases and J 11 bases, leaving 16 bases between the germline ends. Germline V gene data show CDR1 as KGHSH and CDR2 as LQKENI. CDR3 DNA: TGTGCCAGCTCAAACGGAGGGGCAGTTCCACCCCTCCACTTT. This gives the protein CASSNGGAVPPLHF. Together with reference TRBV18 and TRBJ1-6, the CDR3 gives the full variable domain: NAGVMQNPRHLVRRRGQEARLRCSPMKGHSHVYWYRQLPEEGLKFMVYLQKENIIDESGMPKERFSAEFPKEGPSILRIQQVVRGDSAAYFCASSNGGAVPPLHFGNGTRLTVT.

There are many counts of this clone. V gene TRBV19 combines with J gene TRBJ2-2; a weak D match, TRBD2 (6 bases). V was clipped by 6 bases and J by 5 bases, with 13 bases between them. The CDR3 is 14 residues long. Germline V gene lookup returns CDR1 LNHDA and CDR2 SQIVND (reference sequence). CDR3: CASSASSGTGELFF. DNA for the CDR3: TGTGCCAGTAGCGCTAGCAGCGGGACCGGGGAGCTGTTTTTT.

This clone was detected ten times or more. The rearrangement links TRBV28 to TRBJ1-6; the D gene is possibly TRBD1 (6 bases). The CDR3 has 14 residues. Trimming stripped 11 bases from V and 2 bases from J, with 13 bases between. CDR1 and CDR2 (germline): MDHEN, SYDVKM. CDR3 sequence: CASGGGTYNSPLHF. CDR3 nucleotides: TGTGCCTCGGGGGGGGGCACCTATAATTCACCCCTCCACTTT. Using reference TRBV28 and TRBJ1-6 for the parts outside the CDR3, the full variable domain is DVKVTQSSRYLVKRTGEKVFLECVQDMDHENMFWYRQDPGLGLRLIYFSYDVKMKEKGDIPEGYSVSREKKERFSLILESASTNQTSMYLCASGGGTYNSPLHFGNGTRLTVT.

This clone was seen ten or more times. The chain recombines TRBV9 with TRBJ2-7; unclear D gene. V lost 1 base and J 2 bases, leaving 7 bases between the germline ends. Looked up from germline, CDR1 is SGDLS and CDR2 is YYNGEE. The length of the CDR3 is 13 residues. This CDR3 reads CASSVSETYEQYF. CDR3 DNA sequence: TGTGCCAGCAGCGTAAGCGAGACCTACGAGCAGTACTTC.

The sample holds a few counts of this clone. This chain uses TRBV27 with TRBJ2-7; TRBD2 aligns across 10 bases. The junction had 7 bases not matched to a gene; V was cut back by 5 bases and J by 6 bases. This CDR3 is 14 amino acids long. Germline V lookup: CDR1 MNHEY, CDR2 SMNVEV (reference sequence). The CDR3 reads CASSGLAGVSEQYF. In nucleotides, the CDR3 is TGTGCCAGCAGTGGTCTAGCGGGAGTCTCCGAGCAGTACTTC.